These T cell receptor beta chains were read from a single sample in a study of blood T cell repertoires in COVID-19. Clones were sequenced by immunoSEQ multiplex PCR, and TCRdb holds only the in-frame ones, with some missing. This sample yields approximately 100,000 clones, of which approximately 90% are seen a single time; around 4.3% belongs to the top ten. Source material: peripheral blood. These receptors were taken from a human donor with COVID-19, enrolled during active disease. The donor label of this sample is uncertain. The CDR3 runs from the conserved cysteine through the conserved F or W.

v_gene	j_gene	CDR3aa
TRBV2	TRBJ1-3	CASTGFSGNTIYF
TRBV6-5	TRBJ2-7	CASTGLAGYEQYF
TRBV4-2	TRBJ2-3	CASSQPGLDTDTQYF
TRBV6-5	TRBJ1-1	CASSHRTGGSTEAFF
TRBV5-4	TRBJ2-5	CASSDPGQGRETQYF
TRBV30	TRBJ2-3	CAWSVDTEITDTQYF
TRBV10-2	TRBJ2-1	CAGRAGGSSGYSYNEQFF
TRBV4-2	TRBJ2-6	CASSQDTSGANVLTF
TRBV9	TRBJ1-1	CASSVGGLESEAFF
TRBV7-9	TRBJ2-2	CASSEAGYDTGELFF